This T cell receptor beta chain was identified during a study of T-cell memory formation after mild COVID-19. CDR1 DFQATT and CDR2 SNEGSKA come from the germline V gene (reference sequence). The CDR3 runs to 15 residues. V was pared by 3 bases and J by 5 bases, with 19 bases between. A few counts support this clonotype. Its antigen remains unknown. With constant-segment primers, 5'RACE yielded cDNA libraries of TCR alpha and TCR beta that carried sample barcodes and UMIs. One entry per CDR3 protein results from TCRdb running MiXCR on the 5' RACE reads. This sample yields under 450,000 distinct CDR3 sequences, of which 20% to 25% are seen a single time; under 25% belongs to the top ten. General study points: Cross-reactive memory appears to have joined, as suggested by some responding clones showing up in pre-infection memory.

Sequencing was performed on PBMCs or a T cell subset sorted from them (not recorded which). The gene calls are TRBV20-1 and TRBJ1-2; the D gene is possibly TRBD1 (5 bases). The TCR originated in a man aged 18 to 30 who had mild COVID-19 (a few samples of this study predate the infection). Cell type and time point are not known. This CDR3 reads CSASVNGRVEYGYTF. The CDR3 DNA is TGCAGTGCTAGCGTAAACGGCAGGGTCGAGTATGGCTACACCTTC.